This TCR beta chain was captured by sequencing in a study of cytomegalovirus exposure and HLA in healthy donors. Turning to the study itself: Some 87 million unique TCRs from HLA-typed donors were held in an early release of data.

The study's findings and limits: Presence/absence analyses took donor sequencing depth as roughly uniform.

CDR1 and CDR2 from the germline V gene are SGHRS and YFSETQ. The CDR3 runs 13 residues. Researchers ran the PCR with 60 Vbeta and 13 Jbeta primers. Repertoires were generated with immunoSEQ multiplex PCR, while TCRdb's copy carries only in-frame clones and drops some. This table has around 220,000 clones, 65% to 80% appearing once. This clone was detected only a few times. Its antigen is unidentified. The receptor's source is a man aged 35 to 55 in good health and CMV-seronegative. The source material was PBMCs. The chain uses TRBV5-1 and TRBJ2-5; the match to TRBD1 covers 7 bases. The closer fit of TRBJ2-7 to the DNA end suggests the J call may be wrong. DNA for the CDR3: TGCGCCAGCAGCTTTTTGAGGGGGCACGAGCAGTACTTC. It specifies CASSFLRGHEQYF.